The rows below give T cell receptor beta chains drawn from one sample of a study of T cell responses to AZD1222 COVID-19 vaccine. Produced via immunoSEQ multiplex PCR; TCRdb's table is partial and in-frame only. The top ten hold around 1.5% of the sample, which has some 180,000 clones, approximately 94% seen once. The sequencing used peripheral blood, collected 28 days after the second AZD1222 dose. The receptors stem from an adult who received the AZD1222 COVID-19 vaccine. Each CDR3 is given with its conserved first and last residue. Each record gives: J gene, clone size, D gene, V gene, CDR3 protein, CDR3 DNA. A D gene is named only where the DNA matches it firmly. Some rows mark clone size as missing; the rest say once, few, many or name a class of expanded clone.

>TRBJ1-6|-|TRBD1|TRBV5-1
CASSLPGQNSPLHF
TGCGCCAGCAGCCTTCCGGGACAGAATTCACCCCTCCACTTT
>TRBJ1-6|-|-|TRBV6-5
CASSGTRTNSPLHF
TGTGCCAGCAGCGGGACAAGGACCAATTCACCCCTCCACTTT
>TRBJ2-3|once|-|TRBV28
CASSFPSVKVLAQYF
TGTGCCAGCAGTTTTCCTAGCGTGAAGGTTTTGGCGCAGTATTTT
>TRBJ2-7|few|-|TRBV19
CASSPTAGIYEQYF
TGTGCCAGTAGTCCGACAGCTGGAATCTACGAGCAGTACTTC
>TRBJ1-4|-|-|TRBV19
CASSLAGISSSASGEKLFF
TGTGCCAGTTCGCTCGCGGGCATCTCCTCTTCCGCCTCAGGAGAAAAACTGTTTTTT
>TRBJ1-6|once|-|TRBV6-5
CASTPGPVRLLHF
TGTGCCAGCACCCCAGGGCCCGTTCGCTTACTCCACTTT
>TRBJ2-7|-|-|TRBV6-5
CASSSIRYEQYF
TGTGCCAGCAGTAGCATACGCTACGAGCAGTACTTC
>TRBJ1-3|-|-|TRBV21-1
CASSRAVQLSGNTIYF
TGTGCCAGCAGCAGGGCGGTCCAGCTCTCTGGAAACACCATATATTTT
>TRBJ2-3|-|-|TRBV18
CASSGQGHTDTQYF
TGTGCCAGCTCGGGGCAGGGTCACACAGATACGCAGTATTTT
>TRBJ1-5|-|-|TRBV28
CASSPLGGRSQPQHF
TGTGCCAGCAGCCCTTTGGGGGGGCGATCTCAGCCCCAGCATTTT
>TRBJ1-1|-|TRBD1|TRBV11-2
CASSAPDRLPTEAFF
TGTGCCAGCAGCGCACCGGACAGGCTACCTACTGAAGCTTTCTTT
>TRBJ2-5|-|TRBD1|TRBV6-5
CASNLDRGVQETQYF
TGTGCCAGCAACCTGGACAGGGGGGTACAAGAGACCCAGTACTTC
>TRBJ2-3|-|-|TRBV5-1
CASSLGTGNTQYF
TGCGCCAGCAGCTTGGGAACAGGGAATACGCAGTATTTT
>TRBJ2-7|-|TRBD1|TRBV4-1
CASSLVGQGHEQYF
TGCGCCAGCAGCCTAGTGGGACAGGGCCACGAGCAGTACTTC
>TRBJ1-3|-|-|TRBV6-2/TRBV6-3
CASSYGRARTGNTIYF
TGTGCCAGCAGTTACGGCAGGGCCCGGACTGGAAACACCATATATTTT
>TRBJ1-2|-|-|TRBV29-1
CSVPPQGSYGYTF
TGCAGCGTTCCTCCCCAGGGATCCTATGGCTACACCTTC
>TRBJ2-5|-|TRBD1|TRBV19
CASSQQGQQETQYF
TGTGCCAGTAGCCAACAGGGGCAACAAGAGACCCAGTACTTC
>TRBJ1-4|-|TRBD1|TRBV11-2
CASSRNRDRVNEKLFF
TGTGCCAGCAGCCGAAACCGGGACAGGGTTAATGAAAAACTGTTTTTT
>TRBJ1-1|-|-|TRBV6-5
CASSRVGDTEAFF
TGTGCCAGCAGTCGAGTTGGCGACACTGAAGCTTTCTTT
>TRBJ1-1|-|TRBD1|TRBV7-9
CASSPWDRGGTEAFF
TGTGCCAGCAGCCCATGGGACAGGGGTGGTACTGAAGCTTTCTTT
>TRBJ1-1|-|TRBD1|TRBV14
CASSYGQGTEAFF
TGTGCCAGCAGCTACGGACAGGGCACTGAAGCTTTCTTT
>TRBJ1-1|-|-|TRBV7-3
CASSLLQGTEAFF
TGTGCCAGCAGCTTATTGCAGGGGACTGAAGCTTTCTTT
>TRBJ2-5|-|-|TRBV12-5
CASGLVPAGIVTQYF
TGTGCTAGTGGTTTGGTACCGGCGGGCATCGTGACCCAGTACTTC
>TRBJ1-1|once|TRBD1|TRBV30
CAWSGGGNTEAFF
TGTGCCTGGAGTGGAGGGGGCAACACTGAAGCTTTCTTT
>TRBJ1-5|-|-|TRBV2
CASTSDWGGNQPQHF
TGTGCCAGCACCTCCGACTGGGGCGGTAATCAGCCCCAGCATTTT
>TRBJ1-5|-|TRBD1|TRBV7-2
CASSVWTGGQPQHF
TGTGCCAGCAGCGTATGGACAGGAGGGCAGCCCCAGCATTTT
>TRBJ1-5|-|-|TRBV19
CASSPQRGDGQPQHF
TGTGCCAGTAGTCCCCAGAGGGGAGACGGGCAGCCCCAGCATTTT
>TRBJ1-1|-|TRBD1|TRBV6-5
CASRNRGTGEAFF
TGTGCCAGCAGGAATAGGGGGACAGGCGAAGCTTTCTTT
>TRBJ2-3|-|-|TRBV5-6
CASSSIRQLIQDTQYF
TGTGCCAGCAGCTCCATACGACAGCTCATTCAAGATACGCAGTATTTT
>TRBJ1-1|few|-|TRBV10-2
CATEDRTNTEAFF
TGCGCCACCGAGGATCGGACGAACACTGAAGCTTTCTTT
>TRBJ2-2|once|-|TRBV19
CASSITGRTGELFF
TGTGCCAGTAGTATAACAGGGCGCACCGGGGAGCTGTTTTTT
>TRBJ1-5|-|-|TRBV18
CASSPGQVGQPQHF
TGTGCCAGCTCACCGGGTCAGGTCGGCCAGCCCCAGCATTTT
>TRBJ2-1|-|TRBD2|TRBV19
CASSILTSGNNEQFF
TGTGCCAGTAGTATTCTGACTAGCGGGAACAATGAGCAGTTCTTC
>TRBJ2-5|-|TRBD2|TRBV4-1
CASSQAVRGGNQETQYF
TGCGCCAGCAGCCAAGCGGTTCGCGGGGGGAACCAAGAGACCCAGTACTTC
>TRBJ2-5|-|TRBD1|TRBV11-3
CASSFGTGTQETQYF
TGTGCCAGCAGCTTTGGGACAGGGACCCAAGAGACCCAGTACTTC
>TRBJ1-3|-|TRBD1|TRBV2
CASSVRTGGNTIYF
TGTGCCAGCAGTGTCAGGACAGGGGGAAACACCATATATTTT
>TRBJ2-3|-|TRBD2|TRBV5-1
CASSLRTSETDTQYF
TGCGCCAGCAGCCTTAGGACTAGCGAGACAGATACGCAGTATTTT
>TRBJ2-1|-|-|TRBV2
CASRKNAERYNEQFF
TGTGCCAGCAGGAAGAACGCGGAACGGTACAATGAGCAGTTCTTC
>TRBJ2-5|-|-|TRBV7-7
CASSSLGQGSETQYF
TGTGCCAGCAGCTCATTGGGGCAGGGGTCAGAGACCCAGTACTTC
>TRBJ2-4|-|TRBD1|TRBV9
CASSAGGQGIGPIAKNIQYF
TGTGCCAGCAGCGCAGGGGGACAGGGGATTGGCCCCATAGCCAAAAACATTCAGTACTTC
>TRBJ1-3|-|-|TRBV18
CASSLLDGSSGNTIYF
TGTGCCAGCTCACTCCTGGACGGGAGCTCTGGAAACACCATATATTTT
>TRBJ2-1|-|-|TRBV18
CASSPRSGGNEQFF
TGTGCCAGCTCACCGCGTTCAGGGGGGAATGAGCAGTTCTTC
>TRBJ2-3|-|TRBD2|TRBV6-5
CASSYNQGLAGSTQYF
TGTGCCAGCAGTTATAACCAGGGACTAGCGGGGTCCACGCAGTATTTT
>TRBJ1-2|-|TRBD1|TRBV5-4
CASSFRQGYSKNGYTF
TGTGCCAGCAGCTTTCGACAGGGATATTCGAAAAATGGCTACACCTTC
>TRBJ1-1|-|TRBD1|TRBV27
CASSFNRGPTEAFF
TGTGCCAGCAGTTTTAACAGGGGTCCCACTGAAGCTTTCTTT
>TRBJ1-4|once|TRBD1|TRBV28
CASSLRGRGLDEKLFF
TGTGCCAGCAGTTTAAGGGGGCGGGGTCTCGATGAAAAACTGTTTTTT
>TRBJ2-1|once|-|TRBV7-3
CASSLNPSSVGEQFF
TGTGCCAGCAGCTTAAACCCCTCCTCGGTTGGTGAGCAGTTCTTC
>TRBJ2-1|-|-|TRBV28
CASLSLSYNEQFF
TGTGCCAGTTTGTCCCTCTCCTACAATGAGCAGTTCTTC
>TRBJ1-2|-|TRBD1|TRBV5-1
CASSDNHGQGSGYTF
TGCGCCAGCAGCGATAACCACGGACAGGGAAGTGGCTACACCTTC
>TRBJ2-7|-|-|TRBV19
CASSIFQGYEQYF
TGTGCCAGTAGTATATTTCAGGGCTACGAGCAGTACTTC
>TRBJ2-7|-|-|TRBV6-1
CASSEEGGIAYEQYF
TGTGCCAGCAGTGAAGAAGGAGGGATCGCCTACGAGCAGTACTTC
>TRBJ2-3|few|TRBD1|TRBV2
CASRIGTGGTDTQYF
TGTGCCAGCAGGATAGGGACAGGCGGGACAGATACGCAGTATTTT
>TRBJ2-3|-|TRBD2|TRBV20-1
CSASLLAGLTDTQYF
TGCAGTGCTAGTTTACTAGCGGGACTCACAGATACGCAGTATTTT
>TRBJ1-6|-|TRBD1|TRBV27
CASSLSQGWNNSPLHF
TGTGCCAGCAGTTTATCACAGGGGTGGAATAATTCACCCCTCCACTTT
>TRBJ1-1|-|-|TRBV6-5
CATLPSETNTEAFF
TGTGCCACTCTACCGTCGGAAACTAACACTGAAGCTTTCTTT
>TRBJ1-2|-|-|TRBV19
CASRKQGLFNYGYTF
TGTGCCAGTAGAAAACAGGGTCTTTTTAACTATGGCTACACCTTC
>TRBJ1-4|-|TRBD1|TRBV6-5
CASSWTGYEKLFF
TGTGCCAGCAGTTGGACAGGGTATGAAAAACTGTTTTTT
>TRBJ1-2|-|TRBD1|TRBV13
CASSSRTGGKGMRYTF
TGTGCCAGCAGCTCCCGGACAGGGGGTAAAGGGATGCGCTACACCTTC
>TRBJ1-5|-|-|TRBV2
CASSVIRDQPQHF
TGTGCCAGCAGTGTGATACGTGACCAGCCCCAGCATTTT